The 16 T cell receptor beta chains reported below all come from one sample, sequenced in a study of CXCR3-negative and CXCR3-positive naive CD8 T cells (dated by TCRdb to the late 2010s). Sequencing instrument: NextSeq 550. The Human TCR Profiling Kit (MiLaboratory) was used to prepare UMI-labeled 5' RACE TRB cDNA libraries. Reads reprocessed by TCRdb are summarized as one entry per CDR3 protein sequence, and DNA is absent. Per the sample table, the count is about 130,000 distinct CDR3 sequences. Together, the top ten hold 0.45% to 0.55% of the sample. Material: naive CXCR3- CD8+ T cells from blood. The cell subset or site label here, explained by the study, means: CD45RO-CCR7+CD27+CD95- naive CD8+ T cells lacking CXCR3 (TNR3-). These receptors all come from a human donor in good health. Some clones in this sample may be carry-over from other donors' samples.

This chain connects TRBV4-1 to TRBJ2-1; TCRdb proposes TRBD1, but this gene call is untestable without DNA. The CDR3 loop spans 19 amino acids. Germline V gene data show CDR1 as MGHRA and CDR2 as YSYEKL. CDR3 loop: CASSHPRQVRRVGSNEQFF.

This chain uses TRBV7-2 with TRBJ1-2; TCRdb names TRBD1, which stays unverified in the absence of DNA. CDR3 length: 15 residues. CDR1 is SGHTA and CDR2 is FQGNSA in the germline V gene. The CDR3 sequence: CASSLSGQGMDGYTF.

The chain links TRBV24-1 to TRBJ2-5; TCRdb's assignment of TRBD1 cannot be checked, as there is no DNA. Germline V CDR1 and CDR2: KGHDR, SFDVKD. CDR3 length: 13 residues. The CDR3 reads CATSDLGGETQYF.

CDR3 protein: CASSRENWSWSYNEQFF. The chain links TRBV23-1 to TRBJ2-1; the D call from TCRdb, TRBD2, cannot be confirmed without DNA. TRBV23-1 qualifies as an ORF whose function is uncertain. This CDR3 is built from 17 residues.

The CDR3 protein is CILGGFQGLHSGANVLTF. The chain employs TRBV29-1 and TRBJ2-6; the D gene TCRdb calls, TRBD2, cannot be checked with no DNA. This CDR3 has 18 residues. Germline V gene sequence: CDR1 SQVTM, CDR2 ANQGSEA.

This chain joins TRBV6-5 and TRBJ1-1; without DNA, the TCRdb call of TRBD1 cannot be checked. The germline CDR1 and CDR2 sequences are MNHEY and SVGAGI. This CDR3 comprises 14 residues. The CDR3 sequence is CASSYSEGLYEAFF.

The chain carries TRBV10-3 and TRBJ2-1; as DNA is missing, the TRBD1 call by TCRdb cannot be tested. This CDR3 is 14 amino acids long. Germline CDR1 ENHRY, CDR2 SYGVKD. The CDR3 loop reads CAISDRRQGDEQFF.

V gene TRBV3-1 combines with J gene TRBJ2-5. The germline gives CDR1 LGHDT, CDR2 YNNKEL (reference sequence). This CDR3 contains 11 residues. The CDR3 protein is CASSQGIDQYF.

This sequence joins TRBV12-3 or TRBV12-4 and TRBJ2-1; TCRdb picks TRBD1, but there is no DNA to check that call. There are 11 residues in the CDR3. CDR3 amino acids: CASSGGGEQFF.

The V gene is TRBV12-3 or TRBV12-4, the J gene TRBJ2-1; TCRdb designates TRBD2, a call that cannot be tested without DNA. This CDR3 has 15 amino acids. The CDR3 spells CASSFGSAKINEQFF.

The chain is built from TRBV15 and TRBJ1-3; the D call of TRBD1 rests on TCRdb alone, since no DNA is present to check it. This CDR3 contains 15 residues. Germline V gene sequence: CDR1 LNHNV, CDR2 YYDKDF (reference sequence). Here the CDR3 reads CATSEKGGRGNTIYF.

The CDR3 is CASSNPLGDEQYF. The chain couples TRBV28 to TRBJ2-7; with no DNA, the TCRdb D assignment of TRBD1 cannot be verified. CDR3 size: 13 residues. Per germline, CDR1 MDHEN and CDR2 SYDVKM. Full variable domain (rest looked up from reference TRBV28 and TRBJ2-7): DVKVTQSSRYLVKRTGEKVFLECVQDMDHENMFWYRQDPGLGLRLIYFSYDVKMKEKGDIPEGYSVSREKKERFSLILESASTNQTSMYLCASSNPLGDEQYFGPGTRLTVT.

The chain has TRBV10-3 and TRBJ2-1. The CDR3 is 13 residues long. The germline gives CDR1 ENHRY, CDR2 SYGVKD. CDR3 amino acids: CAISESLYNEQFF.

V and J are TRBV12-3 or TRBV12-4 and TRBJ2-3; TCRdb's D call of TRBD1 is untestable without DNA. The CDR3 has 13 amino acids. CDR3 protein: CASAPRGVADQYF.

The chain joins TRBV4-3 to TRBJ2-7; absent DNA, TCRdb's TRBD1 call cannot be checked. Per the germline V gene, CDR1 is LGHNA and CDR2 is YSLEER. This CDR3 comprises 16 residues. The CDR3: CASSQERGQGGYEQYF.

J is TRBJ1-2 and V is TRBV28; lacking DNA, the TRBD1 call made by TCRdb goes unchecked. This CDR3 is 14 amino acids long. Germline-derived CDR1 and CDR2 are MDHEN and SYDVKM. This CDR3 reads CASSLPGDNYGYTF.